Each of the 21 T cell receptor beta chains below was sequenced from the same sample in a study of cytomegalovirus exposure and HLA in healthy donors. The study ran its PCR with 60 Vbeta and 13 Jbeta primers. Sequenced by immunoSEQ multiplex PCR; TCRdb stores in-frame clones only, minus some. The sample holds around 79,000 clones, about 69% seen once. The sequenced material came from PBMCs. These receptors came from a woman between 35 and 50 years old in good health and CMV-seropositive.

This chain joins TRBV7-6 and TRBJ2-1, with 8 bases identical to TRBD1. Trimming cost V 2 bases and J 0 bases; bases outside gene matches: 9. CDR3 size: 18 residues. Germline V gene sequence: CDR1 SGHVS, CDR2 FNYEAQ. The CDR3 is CASSLMAGGPISYNEQFF. CDR3 nucleotides: TGTGCCAGCAGCTTAATGGCAGGGGGCCCCATCTCCTACAATGAGCAGTTCTTC.

This clone has just a few counts. This sequence is one base from a far larger clone and is likely a read error. The chain couples TRBV7-2 to TRBJ2-7; D gene ambiguous. The CDR3 has 14 amino acids. Germline V gene sequence: CDR1 SGHTA, CDR2 FQGNSA. V dropped 2 bases and J dropped 3 bases, with 11 bases sitting between them. CDR3 bases: TGTGCCAGCAGCTTATCTGGGTCGGGCTACGAGCAGTACTTC. Its protein is CASSLSGSGYEQYF.

The chain couples TRBV29-1 to TRBJ2-7; tentative D call: TRBD1 (5 bases). This CDR3 contains 14 residues. Trimming cost V 6 bases and J 2 bases, with 17 bases left between them. From germline, CDR1 is SQVTM and CDR2 ANQGSEA. The CDR3: CSVALLDRTYEQYF. CDR3 bases: TGCAGCGTCGCCCTGCTAGACAGAACCTACGAGCAGTACTTC.

The J gene is TRBJ2-7, the V gene TRBV2; D perhaps matches TRBD2 (5 bases). This CDR3 is built from 14 residues. Germline V gene sequence: CDR1 SNHLY, CDR2 FYNNEI. With 9 bases removed from V and 0 bases from J, the gap between germline ends came to 15 bases. The CDR3 here is CASLWGASSYEQYF. In DNA, the CDR3 is TGTGCCAGTCTCTGGGGAGCTTCCTCCTACGAGCAGTACTTC.

This clone was counted a few times. V usage is TRBV6-1 and J usage is TRBJ1-1, with no clear D. Germline-derived CDR1 and CDR2 are MNHNS and SASEGT. The CDR3 runs to 12 residues. Trimming cost V 7 bases and J 0 bases, with 6 bases left between them. This chain's CDR3 is CASITLNTEAFF. CDR3 coding DNA: TGTGCCAGCATCACTTTGAACACTGAAGCTTTCTTT.

The chain links TRBV5-4 to TRBJ1-1; unclear D gene. Germline V gene lookup returns CDR1 SGHNT and CDR2 YYREEE (reference sequence). Trimming took off 0 bases at V and 8 bases at J, with 5 bases between the two ends. CDR3 size: 11 residues. The CDR3, as DNA: TGTGCCAGCAGCTTGGAAACAGAAGCTTTCTTT. Translation: CASSLETEAFF.

This clone came up many times. This sequence joins TRBV9 and TRBJ2-2; 8 bases match TRBD1. The V gene end was trimmed by 3 bases and the J gene end by 6 bases; junction bases not matched to a gene: 1. CDR3 length: 13 amino acids. CDR1 is SGDLS, CDR2 YYNGEE, per germline. In DNA form, the CDR3 reads TGTGCCAGCAGCGAACAGGGGGCCGGGGAGCTGTTTTTT. Protein product: CASSEQGAGELFF.

The chain links TRBV29-1 to TRBJ2-7, with D possibly TRBD2 on 6 matching bases. Germline-derived CDR1 and CDR2 are SQVTM and ANQGSEA. Trimming removed 5 bases from V and 3 bases from J, with 14 bases in between. This CDR3 has 13 residues. The CDR3 DNA sequence: TGCAGCGTTACCGGGAGAGGGGTCTACGAGCAGTACTTC. Translating it yields CSVTGRGVYEQYF.

On this clone: The junction does not match germline at one end; this may be a read error. This rearrangement joins TRBV7-9 to TRBJ2-1, with 10 bases lining up with TRBD2. Germline V gene data show CDR1 as SEHNR and CDR2 as FQNEAQ (reference sequence). The CDR3 loop spans 16 amino acids. The CDR3 nucleotides are TGTGCCAGCAGGCGGGGGACTAGCGACCGATACAATGAGCAGCTCTTC. It specifies CASRRGTSDRYNEQLF.

This chain links TRBV9 with TRBJ2-7, with 11 bases lining up with TRBD2. Trimming at V came to 6 bases and at J to 7 bases, leaving 9 bases not matched to a gene. The germline V gene encodes CDR1 SGDLS and CDR2 YYNGEE. The CDR3 consists of 14 residues. CDR3 sequence: CASNLAGGPEEQYF. CDR3 nucleotides: TGTGCCAGCAACTTAGCGGGAGGGCCAGAAGAGCAGTACTTC.

This chain links TRBV28 with TRBJ1-2; possible D gene TRBD1, 6 bases. Deletions cut 2 bases from V and 8 bases from J, with 15 bases between. Germline loops: CDR1 MDHEN, CDR2 SYDVKM. The CDR3 has 14 amino acids. CDR3 DNA sequence: TGTGCCAGCAGTTTAAAGCCAGGGGCGCACGGCTACACCTTC. Protein product: CASSLKPGAHGYTF.

This rearrangement joins TRBV4-2 to TRBJ2-7; TRBD2 matches 9 bases. This CDR3 has 16 residues. The V segment lost 0 bases and the J segment 5 bases; nucleotides outside the gene matches: 8. Germline-derived CDR1 and CDR2 are LGHNA and YNFKEQ. The CDR3 region is CASSQDSGGGANEQYF. CDR3 nucleotide sequence: TGTGCCAGCAGCCAAGATAGTGGCGGGGGGGCTAACGAGCAGTACTTC.

The rearrangement links TRBV9 to TRBJ2-1; TRBD2 matches at 7 bases. CDR1 SGDLS and CDR2 YYNGEE come from the germline V gene. This CDR3 region has 15 residues. Germline trimming cut 4 bases from V and 4 bases from J; bases unmatched to any gene: 8. The CDR3 loop is CASSPTSAIYNEQFF. The DNA for the CDR3 is TGTGCCAGCAGCCCCACTAGCGCCATTTACAATGAGCAGTTCTTC.

The chain recombines TRBV5-5 with TRBJ2-1, with 7 bases fitting TRBD1. This CDR3 is 16 amino acids long. Germline V gives CDR1 SGHKS, CDR2 YYEKEE (reference sequence). Trimming at V came to 0 bases and at J to 8 bases, leaving 11 bases not matched to a gene. The DNA of the CDR3 is TGTGCCAGCAGCTTGGAATTTACAGGGGTCGGGGATGAGCAGTTCTTC. This encodes CASSLEFTGVGDEQFF. Variable domain in full (rest from reference TRBV5-5 and TRBJ2-1): DAGVTQSPTHLIKTRGQQVTLRCSPISGHKSVSWYQQVLGQGPQFIFQYYEKEERGRGNFPDRFSARQFPNYSSELNVNALLLGDSALYLCASSLEFTGVGDEQFFGPGTRLTVL.

V and J are TRBV29-1 and TRBJ2-7; D is uncertain. Trimming pared 4 bases from V and 1 base from J, leaving 20 bases between. The germline CDR1 and CDR2 sequences are SQVTM and ANQGSEA. The CDR3 has 16 amino acids. This CDR3 is CSVARSRLDSSYEQYF. The CDR3 DNA follows: TGCAGCGTTGCCCGTTCGAGGCTTGACTCGTCCTACGAGCAGTACTTC.

The chain combines TRBV5-6 with TRBJ1-4, with D perhaps TRBD1 (5 bases). There are 15 residues in the CDR3. V was cut by 2 bases and J by 2 bases, with 10 bases left in between. The germline V gene has CDR1 SGHDT and CDR2 YYEEEE. CDR3 protein: CASSFGGSTNEKLFF. For the CDR3, the DNA is TGTGCCAGCAGCTTCGGGGGGAGCACTAATGAAAAACTGTTTTTT.

The chain uses TRBV2 and TRBJ1-4, with D perhaps matching TRBD1 (5 bases). The CDR3 runs 13 residues. Germline-derived CDR1 and CDR2 are SNHLY and FYNNEI. Trimming removed 7 bases from V and 13 bases from J, with 19 bases in between. This CDR3 is CASKQDNPKGLFF. CDR3 nucleotides: TGTGCCAGCAAACAGGACAATCCCAAGGGACTGTTTTTT.

The chain recombines TRBV19 with TRBJ2-5; D might be TRBD2 (5 bases). CDR3 length: 15 amino acids. Germline values: CDR1 LNHDA, CDR2 SQIVND (reference sequence). V lost 2 bases and J lost 5, with 15 bases in between. The CDR3 DNA is TGTGCCAGTAGTATAAGCTCTAGCTCCCGGGAGACCCAGTACTTC. This encodes CASSISSSSRETQYF.

This chain links TRBV7-9 with TRBJ1-1, with TRBD1 matching over 7 bases. V dropped 4 bases and J dropped 6; count of bases not matched to a gene: 8. Germline loops: CDR1 SEHNR, CDR2 FQNEAQ (reference sequence). CDR3 length: 14 residues. Written as DNA, the CDR3 is TGTGCCAGCAGCTCCAGACAGGGATTTTCTGAAGCTTTCTTT. This translates into CASSSRQGFSEAFF.

The chain has TRBV10-1 and TRBJ2-1; TRBD2 agrees at 7 bases. The CDR3 length is 15 residues. CDR1 WNHNN and CDR2 SYGVQD come from the germline V gene (reference sequence). The trim removed 1 base at V and 6 bases at J, leaving 6 bases unmatched. CDR3 sequence: CASSEYGREANEQFF. The DNA for the CDR3 is TGCGCCAGCAGTGAGTACGGCCGGGAGGCCAATGAGCAGTTCTTC.

Written as DNA, the CDR3 is TGTGCCAGCAGACAGGGGGTCTCGAACACCGGGGAGCTGTTTTTT. This translates into CASRQGVSNTGELFF. The J gene is TRBJ2-2, the V gene TRBV6-1; 8 bases map to TRBD1. CDR1 and CDR2 from the germline V gene are MNHNS and SASEGT. This CDR3 has 15 residues. The V and J ends lost 6 bases and 0 bases, in that order; junction bases with no gene match: 3.